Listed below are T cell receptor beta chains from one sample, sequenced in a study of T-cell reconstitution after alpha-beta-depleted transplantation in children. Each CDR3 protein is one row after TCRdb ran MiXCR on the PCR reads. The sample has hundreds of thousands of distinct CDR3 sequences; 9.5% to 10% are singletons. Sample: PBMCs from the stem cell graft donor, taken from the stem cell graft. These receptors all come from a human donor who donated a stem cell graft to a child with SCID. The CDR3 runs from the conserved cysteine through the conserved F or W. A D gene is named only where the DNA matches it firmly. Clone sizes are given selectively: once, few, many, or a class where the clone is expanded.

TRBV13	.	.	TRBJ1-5	TGTGCCAGCAGCTTTTCGTCCCGAGGGAATCAGCCCCAGCATTTT	CASSFSSRGNQPQHF
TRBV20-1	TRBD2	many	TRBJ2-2	TGCAGTGCTGGGGAGGGGTACACCGGGGAGCTGTTTTTT	CSAGEGYTGELFF
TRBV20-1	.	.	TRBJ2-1	TGCAGTGCTAGAGAGACCCTTCGGGGCAGGCCTATAGACAATGAGCAGTTCTTC	CSARETLRGRPIDNEQFF
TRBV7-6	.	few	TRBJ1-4	TGTGCCAGCAGCTTAGGGACGGAGGTTGAAAAACTGTTTTTT	CASSLGTEVEKLFF
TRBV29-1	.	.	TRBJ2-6	TGCAGCGTTGCAGGGCCCGGGTTCACTGGGGCCAACGTCCTGACTTTC	CSVAGPGFTGANVLTF
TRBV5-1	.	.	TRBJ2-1	TGCGCCAGCAGCTTGGACGACAATGAGCAGTTCTTC	CASSLDDNEQFF
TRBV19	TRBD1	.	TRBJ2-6	TGTGCCAGTAGCTCACAGGGGGCGCAGGGGGCCAACGTCCTGACTTTC	CASSSQGAQGANVLTF
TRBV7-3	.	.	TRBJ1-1	TGTGCCAGCAGCTTAAATCCGGTAACTGAAGCTTTCTTT	CASSLNPVTEAFF
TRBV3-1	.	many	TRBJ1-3	TGTGCCAGCAGCCAAGTCGGAGGTGGAAACACCATATATTTT	CASSQVGGGNTIYF
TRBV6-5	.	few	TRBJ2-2	TGTGCCAGCAGTTACTCGATTATGGGGGGCCTGAACACCGGGGAGCTGTTTTTT	CASSYSIMGGLNTGELFF
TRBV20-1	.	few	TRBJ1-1	TGCAGTGCTGAACCGGGACGGTCGAACACTGAAGCTTTCTTT	CSAEPGRSNTEAFF